The clone carrying this TCR beta chain turned up a few times. This record belongs to a study of CD8+ T cells in alopecia areata. cDNA serving as the sequencing template came from extracted, reverse transcribed RNA. The table came from immunoSEQ multiplex PCR; TCRdb's copy has only in-frame clones and leaves some out. In the table there are 150,000 to 200,000 clones, about three fifths of which are singletons. The germline V and J ends were trimmed by 0 bases and 0 bases, with 11 bases remaining between them. The CDR3 sequence is 16 residues long. Looked up from germline, CDR1 is SGHRS and CDR2 is YFSETQ. As to treatment: oral pan-JAK inhibitor, 5-10 mg twice daily.

This TCR came from a human donor with alopecia areata. Sample: CD4+ T cells sorted from blood, taken at week 49, from a patient treated with tofacitinib. The chain joins TRBV5-1 to TRBJ2-3; D remains unclear. In nucleotides, the CDR3 is TGCGCCAGCAGCTTGGATCCGAGCGTAAGCACAGATACGCAGTATTTT. It specifies CASSLDPSVSTDTQYF.